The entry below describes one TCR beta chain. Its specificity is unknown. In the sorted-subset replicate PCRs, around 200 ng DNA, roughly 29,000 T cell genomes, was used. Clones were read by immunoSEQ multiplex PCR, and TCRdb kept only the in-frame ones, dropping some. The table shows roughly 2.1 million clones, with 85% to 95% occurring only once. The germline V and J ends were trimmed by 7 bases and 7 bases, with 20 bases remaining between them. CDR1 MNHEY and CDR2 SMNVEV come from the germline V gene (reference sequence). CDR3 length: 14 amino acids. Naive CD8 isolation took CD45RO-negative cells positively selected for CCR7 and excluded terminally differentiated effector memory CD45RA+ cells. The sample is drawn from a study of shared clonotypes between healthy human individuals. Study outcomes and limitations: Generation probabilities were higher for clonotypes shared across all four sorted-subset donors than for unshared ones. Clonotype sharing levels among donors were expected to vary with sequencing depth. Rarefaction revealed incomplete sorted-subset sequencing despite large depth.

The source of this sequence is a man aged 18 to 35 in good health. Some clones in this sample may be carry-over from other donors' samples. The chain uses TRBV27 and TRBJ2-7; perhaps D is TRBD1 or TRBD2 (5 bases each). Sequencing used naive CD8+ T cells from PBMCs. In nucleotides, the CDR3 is TGTGCCAGCATAGGTCAGGGCGGTTCGGGAGAGCAGTACTTC. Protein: CASIGQGGSGEQYF.